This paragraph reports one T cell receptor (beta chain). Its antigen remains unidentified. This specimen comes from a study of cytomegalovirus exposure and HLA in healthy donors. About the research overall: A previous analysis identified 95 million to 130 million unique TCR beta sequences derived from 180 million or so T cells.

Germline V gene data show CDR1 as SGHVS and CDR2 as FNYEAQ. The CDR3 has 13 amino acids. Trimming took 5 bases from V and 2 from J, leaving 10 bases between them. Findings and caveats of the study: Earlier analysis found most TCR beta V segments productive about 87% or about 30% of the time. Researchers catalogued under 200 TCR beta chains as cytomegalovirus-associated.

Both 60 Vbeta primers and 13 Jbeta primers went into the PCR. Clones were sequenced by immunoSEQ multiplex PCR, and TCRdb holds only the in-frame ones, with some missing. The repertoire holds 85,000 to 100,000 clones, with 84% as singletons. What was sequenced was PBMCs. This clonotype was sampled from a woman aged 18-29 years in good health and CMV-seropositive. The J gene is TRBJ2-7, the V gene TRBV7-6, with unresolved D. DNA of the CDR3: TGTGCCAGCAGCCTTCAGGTTACCTACGAGCAGTACTTC. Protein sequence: CASSLQVTYEQYF.